These 8 T cell receptor beta chains were sequenced from one sample in a study of T cell responses to AZD1222 COVID-19 vaccine. Clones were sequenced by immunoSEQ multiplex PCR, and TCRdb holds only the in-frame ones, with some missing. Seen here are 100,000 to 150,000 clones, more than 85% observed once, and the top ten hold over 8.5%. The sequencing here drew on peripheral blood, taken on day 0 of MenACWY control vaccination. Every receptor here comes from an adult in good health.

V and J are TRBV10-3 and TRBJ2-3, with 10 bases fitting TRBD2. V gave up 2 bases and J gave up 3 bases; unmatched junction bases: 5. From germline, CDR1 is ENHRY and CDR2 SYGVKD. The CDR3 loop spans 16 amino acids. CDR3 in DNA: TGTGCCATCAGTGAGAGAACTAGCGGGATAACAGATACGCAGTATTTT. It yields the protein CAISERTSGITDTQYF.

V usage is TRBV10-3 and J usage is TRBJ2-1; D is undetermined. Between the trimmed V and J ends, which lost 8 bases and 7 bases, there was a span of 12 bases. CDR1 and CDR2 (germline): ENHRY, SYGVKD. This CDR3 is built from 12 residues. CDR3 sequence (DNA): TGTGCCATCGGGCGGTTAGAGAATGAGCAGTTCTTC. Translating gives CAIGRLENEQFF.

The chain has TRBV5-1 and TRBJ2-2, with D possibly being TRBD1 (6 bases). In germline, CDR1 is SGHRS, CDR2 YFSETQ. This CDR3 has 15 residues. Trimming took off 4 bases at V and 0 bases at J, with 10 bases between the two ends. The DNA of the CDR3 is TGCGCCAGCAGCGACGGACAGCCGAACACCGGGGAGCTGTTTTTT. Protein sequence: CASSDGQPNTGELFF.

CDR3 loop: CASSLSGATSTDTQYF. Here the CDR3 DNA reads TGTGCCAGCAGCTTAAGCGGGGCTACTAGCACAGATACGCAGTATTTT. The J gene is TRBJ2-3, the V gene TRBV7-3, with a tentative D call TRBD2 (6 bases). The V end lost 1 base, the J end lost 0 bases, and 11 bases lay between the germline ends. CDR1 and CDR2 from the germline V gene are SGHTA and FQGTGA. The CDR3 runs 16 residues.

This clone was detected only a few times. This rearrangement joins TRBV4-2 to TRBJ1-2; perhaps TRBD1 as D (5 bases). This CDR3 is 16 amino acids long. CDR1 is LGHNA, CDR2 YNFKEQ, per germline. V gave up 1 base and J gave up 5 bases, with 17 bases separating them. CDR3: CASSQALDGGAYGYTF. The CDR3, as DNA: TGTGCCAGCAGCCAAGCCCTAGACGGGGGAGCATATGGCTACACCTTC.

The rearrangement links TRBV4-1 to TRBJ1-2; 9 bases agree with TRBD1. The CDR3 length is 15 residues. V gave up 4 bases and J gave up 8 bases; unmatched junction bases: 11. Per the germline V gene, CDR1 is MGHRA and CDR2 is YSYEKL. CDR3 nucleotide sequence: TGCGCCAGCAGCCCCCGTGCCGGGACAGGGAACGGCTACACCTTC. The encoded protein is CASSPRAGTGNGYTF.

This clone was recorded only once. The V and J genes are TRBV3-1 (or the pseudogene TRBV3-2) and TRBJ2-1; D remains unclear. This CDR3 is built from 16 residues. Germline values: CDR1 LGHDT, CDR2 YNNKEL (reference sequence). Trimming took off 0 bases at V and 0 bases at J, with 9 bases between the two ends. This CDR3 is CASSQDTDLSYNEQFF. The CDR3 nucleotides read TGTGCCAGCAGCCAAGATACGGACCTCTCCTACAATGAGCAGTTCTTC.

This chain uses TRBV7-2 with TRBJ1-6; D unresolved. Deletions cut 0 bases from V and 8 bases from J, with 11 bases between. The CDR3 is made up of 15 amino acids. CDR1 SGHTA and CDR2 FQGNSA come from the germline V gene. CDR3 sequence reads: CASSLAVGGDSPLHF. DNA for the CDR3: TGTGCCAGCAGCTTAGCTGTGGGCGGGGATTCACCCCTCCACTTT.